The clone carrying this T cell receptor (beta chain) was picked up many times. The sample originates from a study of T cells in Graves' hyperthyroidism and ophthalmopathy. Trimming removed 3 bases at V and 3 bases at J, with 6 bases between. The CDR3 has 14 amino acids. The TCR beta CDR3 regions underwent amplification using RNA transcripts as the source. First-round RT-PCR targeting the TCR CDR3 was performed with the HTBI primer set. From the multiplex PCR reads, TCRdb called clonotypes with MiXCR, one entry per CDR3 protein. This repertoire shows more than 300,000 distinct CDR3 sequences, about 15% found once; its top ten account for more than 9.5%.

This TCR was recovered from a woman in her fifties or sixties with Graves' hyperthyroidism. Sequencing was performed on blood. The chain uses TRBV12-3 or TRBV12-4 and TRBJ1-6; perhaps TRBD1 as D (5 bases). The CDR3 here is CASSFDSYNSPLHF. CDR3 DNA: TGTGCCAGCAGTTTCGACAGCTATAATTCACCCCTCCACTTT.